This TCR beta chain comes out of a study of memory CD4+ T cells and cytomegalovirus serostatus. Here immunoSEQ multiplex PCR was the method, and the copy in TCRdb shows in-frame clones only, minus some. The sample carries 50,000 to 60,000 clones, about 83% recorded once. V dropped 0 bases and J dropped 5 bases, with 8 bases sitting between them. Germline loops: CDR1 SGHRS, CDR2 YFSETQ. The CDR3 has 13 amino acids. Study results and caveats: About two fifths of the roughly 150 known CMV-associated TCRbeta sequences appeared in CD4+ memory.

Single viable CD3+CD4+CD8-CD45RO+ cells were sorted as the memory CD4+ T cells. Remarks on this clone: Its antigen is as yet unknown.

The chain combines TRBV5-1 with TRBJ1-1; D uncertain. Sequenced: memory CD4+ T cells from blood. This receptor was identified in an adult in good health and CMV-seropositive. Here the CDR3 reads CASSLEGRTEAFF. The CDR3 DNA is TGCGCCAGCAGCTTGGAGGGAAGAACTGAAGCTTTCTTT.